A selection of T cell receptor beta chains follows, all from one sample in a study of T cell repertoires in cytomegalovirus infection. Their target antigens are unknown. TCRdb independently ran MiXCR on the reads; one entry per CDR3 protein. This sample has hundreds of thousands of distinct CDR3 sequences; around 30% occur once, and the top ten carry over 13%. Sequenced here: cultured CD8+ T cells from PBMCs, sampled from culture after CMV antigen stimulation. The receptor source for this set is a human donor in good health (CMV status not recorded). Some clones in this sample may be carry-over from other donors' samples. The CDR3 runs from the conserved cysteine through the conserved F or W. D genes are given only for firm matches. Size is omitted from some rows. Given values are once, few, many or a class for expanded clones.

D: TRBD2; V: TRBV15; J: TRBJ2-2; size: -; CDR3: CATSSGGAGVITGELFF; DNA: TGTGCCACCAGCAGTGGGGGAGCGGGGGTCATTACCGGGGAGCTGTTTTTT
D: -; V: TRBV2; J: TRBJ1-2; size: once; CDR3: CASPRVGYGYTF; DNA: TGTGCCAGCCCTCGGGTAGGCTATGGCTACACCTTC
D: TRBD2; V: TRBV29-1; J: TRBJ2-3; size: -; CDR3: CSVPGLAGPTDTQYF; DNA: TGCAGCGTCCCAGGACTAGCGGGGCCGACAGATACGCAGTATTTT
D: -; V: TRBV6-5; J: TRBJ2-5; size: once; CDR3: CASSWDFQETQYF; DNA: TGTGCCAGCAGTTGGGACTTCCAAGAGACCCAGTACTTC
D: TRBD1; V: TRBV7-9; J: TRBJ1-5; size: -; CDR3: CASSWDRGNQPQHF; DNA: TGTGCCAGCAGCTGGGACAGGGGCAATCAGCCCCAGCATTTT
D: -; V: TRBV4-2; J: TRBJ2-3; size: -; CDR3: CASSQDQLASSSTDTQYF; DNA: TGTGCCAGCAGCCAAGATCAATTGGCCAGCTCTAGCACAGATACGCAGTATTTT
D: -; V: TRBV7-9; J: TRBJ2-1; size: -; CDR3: CASRVSGSEQFF; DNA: TGTGCCAGCAGGGTATCGGGGAGTGAGCAGTTCTTC
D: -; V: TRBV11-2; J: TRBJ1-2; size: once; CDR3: CASSLVGRAYGYTF; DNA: TGTGCCAGCAGCTTAGTCGGGAGAGCCTATGGCTACACCTTC
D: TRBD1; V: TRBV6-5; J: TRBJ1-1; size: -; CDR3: CASSRAGGRNTEAFF; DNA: TGTGCCAGCAGTCGGGCAGGGGGTCGGAACACTGAAGCTTTCTTT
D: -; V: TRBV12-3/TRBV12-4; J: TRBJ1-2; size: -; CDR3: CASLAGGNYGYTF; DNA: TGTGCCAGTCTAGCGGGGGGAAACTATGGCTACACCTTC
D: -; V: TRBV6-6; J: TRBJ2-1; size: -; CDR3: CASSYSSVYNEQFF; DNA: TGTGCCAGCAGTTACTCGAGCGTCTACAATGAGCAGTTCTTC
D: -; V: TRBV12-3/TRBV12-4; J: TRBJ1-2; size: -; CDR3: CAIMGHNYGYTF; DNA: TGTGCCATCATGGGACACAACTATGGCTACACCTTC
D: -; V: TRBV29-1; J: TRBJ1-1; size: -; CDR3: CSVEDSMNTEAFF; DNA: TGCAGCGTCGAGGACAGCATGAACACTGAAGCTTTCTTT
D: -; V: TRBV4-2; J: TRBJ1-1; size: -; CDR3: CASSQDKEYPNTEAFF; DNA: TGTGCCAGCAGCCAAGATAAGGAGTACCCGAACACTGAAGCTTTCTTT
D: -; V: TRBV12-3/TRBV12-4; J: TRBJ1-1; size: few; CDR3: CASSLDRARGTEAFF; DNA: TGTGCCAGCAGTTTAGACAGGGCGAGGGGCACTGAAGCTTTCTTT
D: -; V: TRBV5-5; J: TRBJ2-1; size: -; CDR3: CASSPEVAYNEQFF; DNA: TGTGCCAGCAGCCCAGAGGTAGCCTACAATGAGCAGTTCTTC
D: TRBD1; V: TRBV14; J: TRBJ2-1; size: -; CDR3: CASSALMGQLYNEQFF; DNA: TGTGCCAGCAGCGCCTTAATGGGACAGCTCTACAATGAGCAGTTCTTC
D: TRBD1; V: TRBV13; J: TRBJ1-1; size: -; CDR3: CASKDGPQGVEAFF; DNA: TGTGCCAGCAAGGACGGCCCACAGGGGGTGGAAGCTTTCTTT
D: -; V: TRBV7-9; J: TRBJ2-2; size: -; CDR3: CASGLRVRDTNTGELFF; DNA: TGTGCCAGCGGGCTTAGGGTTAGGGACACGAACACCGGGGAGCTGTTTTTT
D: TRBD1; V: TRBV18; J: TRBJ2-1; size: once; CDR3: CASSLVGQGLYNEQFF; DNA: TGTGCCAGCTCACTCGTGGGACAGGGGCTATACAATGAGCAGTTCTTC
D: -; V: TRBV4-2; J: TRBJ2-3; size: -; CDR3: CASSLEETETDTQYF; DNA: TGTGCCAGCAGCCTCGAGGAGACCGAAACAGATACGCAGTATTTT
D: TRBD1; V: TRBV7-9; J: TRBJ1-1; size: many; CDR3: CASSLGTATEAFF; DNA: TGTGCCAGCAGCCTAGGGACAGCCACTGAAGCTTTCTTT
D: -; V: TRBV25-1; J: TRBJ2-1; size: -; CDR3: CASSEYFERSYNEQFF; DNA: TGTGCCAGCAGTGAATATTTCGAGAGGTCCTACAATGAGCAGTTCTTC
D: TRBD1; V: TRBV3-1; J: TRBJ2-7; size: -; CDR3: CASSQGPGTGISGGYEQYF; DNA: TGTGCCAGCAGCCAAGGACCCGGGACAGGGATTTCTGGCGGCTACGAGCAGTACTTC
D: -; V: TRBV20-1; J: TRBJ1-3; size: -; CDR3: CSARIWGGNTIYF; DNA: TGCAGTGCTAGAATCTGGGGGGGAAACACCATATATTTT
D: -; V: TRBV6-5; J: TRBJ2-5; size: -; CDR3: CASSPLQKETQYF; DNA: TGTGCCAGCAGTCCCCTCCAGAAGGAGACCCAGTACTTC
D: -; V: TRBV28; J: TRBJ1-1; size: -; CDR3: CASSFRARNTEAFF; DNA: TGTGCCAGCAGTTTTAGGGCTAGAAACACTGAAGCTTTCTTT
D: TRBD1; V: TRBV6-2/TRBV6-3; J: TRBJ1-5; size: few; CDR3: CASSLRPTGHGSNQPQHF; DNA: TGTGCCAGCAGCCTCCGCCCGACAGGGCACGGAAGCAATCAGCCCCAGCATTTT
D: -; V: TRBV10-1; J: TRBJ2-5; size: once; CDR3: CASSASDLRETQYF; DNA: TGCGCCAGCAGTGCCTCGGACCTTCGAGAGACCCAGTACTTC
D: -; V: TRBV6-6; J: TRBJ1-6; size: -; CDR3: CASSYSAQTVNSPLHF; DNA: TGTGCCAGCAGTTACTCGGCTCAGACAGTTAATTCACCCCTCCACTTT
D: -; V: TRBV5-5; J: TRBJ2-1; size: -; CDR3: CASSLAGRPLDEQFF; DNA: TGTGCCAGCAGCTTGGCGGGCAGGCCTTTGGATGAGCAGTTCTTC